A single sample is the source of the 22 T cell receptor beta chains below, sequenced in a study of cytomegalovirus exposure and HLA in healthy donors. Primers for the PCR totalled 60 Vbeta and 13 Jbeta. Measured with immunoSEQ multiplex PCR; TCRdb has only the in-frame clones, and not every one. Altogether about 160,000 clones are present, roughly two thirds being singletons, with the ten largest covering 2.8%. The source material was PBMCs. The source is a woman aged 40 to 50 in good health and CMV-seropositive.

Notes on this clone: Sequence at one end of the junction differs from germline and may be a read error. The CDR3: CASSKTSTLTDMQYF. CDR3 DNA: TGTGCCAGCAGCAAGACTAGTACTTTGACAGATATGCAGTATTTT. This rearrangement joins TRBV7-2 to TRBJ2-3; tentatively, D is TRBD2 (6 bases). CDR1 is SGHTA, CDR2 FQGNSA, per germline. The CDR3 is 15 amino acids. The full variable domain, rest sourced from reference TRBV7-2 and TRBJ2-3, is GAGVSQSPSNKVTEKGKDVELRCDPISGHTALYWYRQSLGQGLEFLIYFQGNSAPDKSGLPSDRFSAERTGGSVSTLTIQRTQQEDSAVYLCASSKTSTLTDMQYFGPGTRLTVL.

The rearrangement uses TRBV2 and TRBJ2-7; 16 nucleotides agree with TRBD2. Unmatched junction bases numbered 7, after V lost 6 bases and J lost 5 bases. There are 16 residues in the CDR3. Germline V lookup: CDR1 SNHLY, CDR2 FYNNEI. CDR3 nucleotides: TGTGCCAGCAGGGGGGGACTAGCGGGAGGGCAGAACGAGCAGTACTTC. Amino acids: CASRGGLAGGQNEQYF.

The chain combines TRBV6-5 with TRBJ1-3; perhaps TRBD1 as D (5 bases). Germline values: CDR1 MNHEY, CDR2 SVGAGI. V lost 6 bases and J lost 7, with 10 bases in between. This CDR3 region has 12 residues. Here the CDR3 reads CASSGRGNTIYF. For the CDR3, the DNA is TGTGCCAGCAGCGGACGGGGGAACACCATATATTTT.

The CDR3 DNA sequence: TGTGCCAGCAGCTTGGTGGGCGGGGCTAGCTACACCTTC. Amino acids: CASSLVGGASYTF. The rearrangement joins TRBV5-4 to TRBJ1-2; TRBD1 is a possible D gene (5 bases). CDR3 length equals 13 residues. The germline gives CDR1 SGHNT, CDR2 YYREEE (reference sequence). Trimming pared 0 bases from V and 9 bases from J, leaving 12 bases between.

In its sample, this clone was seen a few times. The CDR3 loop reads CASSTGQGGYYEQYF. Here the CDR3 DNA reads TGTGCCAGCAGCACGGGACAGGGGGGCTACTACGAGCAGTACTTC. The chain carries TRBV28 and TRBJ2-7, with 11 bases that match TRBD1. Germline trimming cut 6 bases from V and 3 bases from J; bases unmatched to any gene: 7. Germline V gene data show CDR1 as MDHEN and CDR2 as SYDVKM. The CDR3 covers 15 residues.

V is TRBV7-2 and J is TRBJ2-5; D is perhaps TRBD2 (6 bases). CDR3 length equals 12 residues. Deletions cut 4 bases from V and 12 bases from J, with 15 bases between. Germline-derived CDR1 and CDR2 are SGHTA and FQGNSA. DNA of the CDR3: TGTGCCAGCAGCTCCTTCAAAAAGCGGGAGTACTTC. Translating gives CASSSFKKREYF.

V is TRBV5-4 and J is TRBJ2-7; D is possibly TRBD2 (6 bases). This CDR3 has 14 residues. V shed 4 bases and J shed 2 bases, with 13 bases lying between them. Germline values: CDR1 SGHNT, CDR2 YYREEE (reference sequence). The CDR3 sequence: CASSPSRGTYEQYF. The CDR3, as DNA: TGTGCCAGCAGCCCCTCGCGGGGCACCTACGAGCAGTACTTC.

The chain combines TRBV7-2 with TRBJ2-1, with TRBD2 identical over 10 bases. V shed 2 bases and J 2 bases; nucleotides not matched to a gene: 3. Germline CDR1 reads SGHTA; CDR2 reads FQGNSA. The CDR3 runs 16 residues. The CDR3 DNA is TGTGCCAGCAGCTTATCCGGACTAGCGGCCTACAATGAGCAGTTCTTC. Translated: CASSLSGLAAYNEQFF.

This chain uses TRBV6-5 with TRBJ2-7; maybe TRBD2 (6 bases). Trimming left V 9 bases short and J 3 bases short, with 15 bases between. CDR1 MNHEY and CDR2 SVGAGI come from the germline V gene. This CDR3 has 13 amino acids. As DNA, the CDR3 is TGTGCCAGACGGAGGGTTGCGTTCTACGAGCAGTACTTC. This encodes CARRRVAFYEQYF.

The chain combines TRBV6-1 with TRBJ1-5; D perhaps matches TRBD1 (5 bases). The CDR3 has 15 residues. Germline CDR1 and CDR2: MNHNS and SASEGT. The V and J ends lost 6 bases and 5 bases respectively, with 17 bases between them. CDR3 loop: CASRTDGGNDQPQHF. CDR3 coding DNA: TGTGCCAGCAGGACCGACGGGGGAAACGATCAGCCCCAGCATTTT.

The gene calls are TRBV9 and TRBJ1-2; TRBD1 agrees at 9 bases. Germline lookup yields CDR1 SGDLS and CDR2 YYNGEE. Germline trimming cut 0 bases from V and 2 bases from J; bases unmatched to any gene: 8. The CDR3 length is 17 residues. The CDR3 reads CASSVVSRTGANYGYTF. CDR3 sequence (DNA): TGTGCCAGCAGCGTAGTCAGTAGGACAGGGGCCAACTATGGCTACACCTTC.

CDR3 region: CASSERGQGAWEQYF. The CDR3 DNA reads as TGTGCCAGCAGTGAAAGGGGACAGGGGGCGTGGGAGCAGTACTTC. The chain recombines TRBV6-1 with TRBJ2-7; 12 bases align to TRBD1. V gave up 2 bases and J gave up 7 bases; unmatched junction bases: 6. Germline CDR1 is MNHNS and CDR2 is SASEGT. The CDR3 has 15 amino acids.

V gene TRBV2 combines with J gene TRBJ2-5; 8 bases fit TRBD1. CDR1 and CDR2 from the germline V gene are SNHLY and FYNNEI. The CDR3 totals 13 residues. V shed 7 bases and J 4 bases; nucleotides not matched to a gene: 5. CDR3 residues: CASTRTGIETQYF. DNA of the CDR3: TGTGCCAGCACCAGGACAGGGATAGAGACCCAGTACTTC.

J is TRBJ2-7 and V is TRBV7-3; 9 bases line up with TRBD2. From germline, CDR1 is SGHTA and CDR2 FQGTGA. V lost 3 bases, J lost 6 bases, and 9 bases stayed unmatched. This CDR3 has 15 residues. The CDR3 spells CASSLGPIAGAEQYF. In DNA, the CDR3 is TGTGCCAGCAGCTTGGGACCAATAGCGGGGGCCGAGCAGTACTTC.

This clone showed up many times. The V gene is TRBV28, the J gene TRBJ2-2; 15 positions match TRBD2. V lost 5 bases and J lost 5; bases outside the gene matches: 6. The CDR3 has 17 residues. Germline V gene lookup returns CDR1 MDHEN and CDR2 SYDVKM. As DNA, the CDR3 is TGTGCCAGCAGTCCCGGACTAGCGGGAGGGTATACCGGGGAGCTGTTTTTT. Translated, it gives CASSPGLAGGYTGELFF. Full variable domain (missing parts from reference TRBV28 and TRBJ2-2): DVKVTQSSRYLVKRTGEKVFLECVQDMDHENMFWYRQDPGLGLRLIYFSYDVKMKEKGDIPEGYSVSREKKERFSLILESASTNQTSMYLCASSPGLAGGYTGELFFGEGSRLTVL.

The rearrangement links TRBV6-5 to TRBJ1-2, with a possible D match to TRBD1 (5 bases). V was trimmed by 6 bases and J by 5 bases, leaving 16 bases between them. Germline CDR1 is MNHEY and CDR2 is SVGAGI. This CDR3 is built from 14 residues. The CDR3 nucleotides are TGTGCCAGCAGCTTACGGAGGGGCGGGTATGGCTACACCTTC. Protein: CASSLRRGGYGYTF.

V is TRBV7-8 and J is TRBJ2-5; a weak D match, TRBD2 (5 bases). CDR1 and CDR2 from the germline V gene are SGHVS and FQNEAQ. V lost 3 bases and J lost 2, with 13 bases in between. The length of the CDR3 is 15 residues. The chain's CDR3 is CASSLIGGGQETQYF. The CDR3 region has the DNA TGTGCCAGCAGCTTGATCGGTGGCGGGCAAGAGACCCAGTACTTC. The full variable domain, completed using reference TRBV7-8 and TRBJ2-5, is GAGVSQSPRYKVAKRGQDVALRCDPISGHVSLFWYQQALGQGPEFLTYFQNEAQLDKSGLPSDRFFAERPEGSVSTLKIQRTQQEDSAVYLCASSLIGGGQETQYFGPGTRLLVL.

The chain has TRBV5-4 and TRBJ2-3, with 9 bases that match TRBD2. This CDR3 has 14 amino acids. Germline CDR1 is SGHNT and CDR2 is YYREEE (reference sequence). V dropped 6 bases and J dropped 3; count of bases not matched to a gene: 5. The CDR3, as DNA: TGTGCCAGCAACGCGGGAGGGAGAACAGATACGCAGTATTTT. It specifies CASNAGGRTDTQYF.

The chain employs TRBV27 and TRBJ2-5; possible D gene TRBD1, 6 bases. The CDR3 runs to 15 residues. The germline V gene encodes CDR1 MNHEY and CDR2 SMNVEV (reference sequence). Trimming removed 0 bases from V and 6 bases from J, with 14 bases in between. CDR3 coding DNA: TGTGCCAGCAGTTTATCATGGGGGCGAAGTAAGACCCAGTACTTC. Translating gives CASSLSWGRSKTQYF.

The chain couples TRBV19 to TRBJ1-2; 9 bases are shared with TRBD1. The V gene's germline CDR1 is LNHDA and CDR2 SQIVND (reference sequence). This CDR3 is built from 15 residues. The V segment lost 5 bases and the J segment 3 bases; nucleotides outside the gene matches: 7. This CDR3 is CASSPGTGSDYGYTF. CDR3 in DNA: TGTGCCAGTAGTCCCGGGACAGGGTCCGACTATGGCTACACCTTC.

This chain uses TRBV29-1 with TRBJ2-1, with TRBD1 matching 9 bases. Germline V gene lookup returns CDR1 SQVTM and CDR2 ANQGSEA. V shed 4 bases, J shed 4 bases, and the junction held 8 bases outside the gene matches. CDR3 size: 15 residues. DNA of the CDR3: TGCAGCGTTGCCGGGACAGGGCCTCTTTACAATGAGCAGTTCTTC. It translates to CSVAGTGPLYNEQFF.

The V call is TRBV7-3, the J call TRBJ2-3; no firm D call. The CDR3 has 16 amino acids. Deletions cut 5 bases from V and 2 bases from J, with 17 bases between. Germline V gene lookup returns CDR1 SGHTA and CDR2 FQGTGA. The CDR3 DNA follows: TGTGCCAGCAGCCTGGAAGCAGGAACTTTCACAGATACGCAGTATTTT. As protein: CASSLEAGTFTDTQYF.